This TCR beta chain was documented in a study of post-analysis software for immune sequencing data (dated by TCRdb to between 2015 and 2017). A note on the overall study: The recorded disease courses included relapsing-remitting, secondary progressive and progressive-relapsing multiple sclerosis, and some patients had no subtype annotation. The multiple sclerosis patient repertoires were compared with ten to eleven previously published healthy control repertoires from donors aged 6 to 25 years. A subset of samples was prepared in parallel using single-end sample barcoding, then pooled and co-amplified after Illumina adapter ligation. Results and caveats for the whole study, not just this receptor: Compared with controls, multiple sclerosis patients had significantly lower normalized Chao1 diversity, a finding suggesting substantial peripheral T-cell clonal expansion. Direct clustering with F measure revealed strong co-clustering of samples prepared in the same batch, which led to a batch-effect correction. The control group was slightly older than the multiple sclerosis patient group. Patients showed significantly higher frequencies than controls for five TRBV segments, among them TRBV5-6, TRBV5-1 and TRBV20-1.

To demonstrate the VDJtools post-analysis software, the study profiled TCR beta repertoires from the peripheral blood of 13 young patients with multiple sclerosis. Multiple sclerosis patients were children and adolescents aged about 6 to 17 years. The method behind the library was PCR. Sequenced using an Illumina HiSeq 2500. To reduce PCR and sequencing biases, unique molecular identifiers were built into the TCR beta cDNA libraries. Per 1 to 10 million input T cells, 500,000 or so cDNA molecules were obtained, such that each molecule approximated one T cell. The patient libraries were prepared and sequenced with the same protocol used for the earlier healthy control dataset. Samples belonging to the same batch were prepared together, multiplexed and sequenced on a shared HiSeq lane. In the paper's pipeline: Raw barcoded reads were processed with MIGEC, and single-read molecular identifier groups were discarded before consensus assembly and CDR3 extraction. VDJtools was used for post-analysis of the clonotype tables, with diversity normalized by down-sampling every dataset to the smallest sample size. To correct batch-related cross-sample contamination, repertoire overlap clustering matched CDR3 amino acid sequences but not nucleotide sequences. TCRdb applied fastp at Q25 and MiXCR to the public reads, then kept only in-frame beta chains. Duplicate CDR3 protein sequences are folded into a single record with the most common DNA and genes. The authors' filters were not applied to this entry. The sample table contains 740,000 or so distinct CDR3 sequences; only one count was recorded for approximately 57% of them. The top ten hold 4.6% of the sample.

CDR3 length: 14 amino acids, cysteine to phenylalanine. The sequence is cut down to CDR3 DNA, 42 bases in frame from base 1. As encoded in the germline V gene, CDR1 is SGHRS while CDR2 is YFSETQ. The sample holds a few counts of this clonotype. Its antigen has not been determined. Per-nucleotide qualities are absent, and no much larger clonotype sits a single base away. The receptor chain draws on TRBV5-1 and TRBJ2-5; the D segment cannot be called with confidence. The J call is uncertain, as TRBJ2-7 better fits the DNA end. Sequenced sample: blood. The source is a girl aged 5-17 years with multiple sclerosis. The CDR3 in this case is CASSPPLGGYEQYF. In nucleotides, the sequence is TGCGCCAGCAGCCCCCCCCTCGGCGGCTACGAGCAGTACTTC.